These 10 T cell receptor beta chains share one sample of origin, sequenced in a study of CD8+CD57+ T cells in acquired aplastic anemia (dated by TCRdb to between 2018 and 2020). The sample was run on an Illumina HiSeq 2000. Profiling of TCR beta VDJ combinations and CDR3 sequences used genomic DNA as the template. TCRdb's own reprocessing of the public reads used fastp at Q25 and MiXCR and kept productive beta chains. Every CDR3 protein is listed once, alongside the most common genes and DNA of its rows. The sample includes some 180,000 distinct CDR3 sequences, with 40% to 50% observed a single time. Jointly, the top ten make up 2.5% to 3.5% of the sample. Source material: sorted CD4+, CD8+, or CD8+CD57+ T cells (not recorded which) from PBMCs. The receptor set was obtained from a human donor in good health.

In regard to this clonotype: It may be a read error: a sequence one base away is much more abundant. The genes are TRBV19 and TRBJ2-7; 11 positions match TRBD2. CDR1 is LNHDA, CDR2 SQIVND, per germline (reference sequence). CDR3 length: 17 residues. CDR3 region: CASGIGFSGRASYEQYF. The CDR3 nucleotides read TGTGCCAGTGGTATAGGGTTTAGCGGGAGGGCTTCCTACGAGCAGTACTTC.

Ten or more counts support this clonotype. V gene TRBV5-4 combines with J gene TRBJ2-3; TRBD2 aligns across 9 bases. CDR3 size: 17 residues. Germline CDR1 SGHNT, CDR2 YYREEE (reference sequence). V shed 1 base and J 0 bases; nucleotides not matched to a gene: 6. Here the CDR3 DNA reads TGTGCCAGCAGCTTGTATAGCGGGGGTGCTAGCACAGATACGCAGTATTTT. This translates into CASSLYSGGASTDTQYF.

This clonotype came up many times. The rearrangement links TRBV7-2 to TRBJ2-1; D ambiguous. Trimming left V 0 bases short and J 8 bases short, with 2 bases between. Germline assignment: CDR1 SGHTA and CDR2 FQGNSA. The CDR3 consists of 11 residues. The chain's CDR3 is CASSLAHEQFF. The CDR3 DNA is TGTGCCAGCAGCTTAGCACATGAGCAGTTCTTC.

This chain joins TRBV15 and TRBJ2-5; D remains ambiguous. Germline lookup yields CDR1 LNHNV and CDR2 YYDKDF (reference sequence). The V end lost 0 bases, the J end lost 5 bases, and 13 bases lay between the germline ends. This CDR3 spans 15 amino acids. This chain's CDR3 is CATSRDRLAWETQYF. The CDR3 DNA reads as TGTGCCACCAGCAGAGATCGGCTGGCCTGGGAGACCCAGTACTTC.

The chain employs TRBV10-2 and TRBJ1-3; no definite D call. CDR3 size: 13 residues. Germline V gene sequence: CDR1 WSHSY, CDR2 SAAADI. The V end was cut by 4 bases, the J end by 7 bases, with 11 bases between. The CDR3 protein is CASSATPGNTIYF. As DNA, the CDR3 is TGCGCCAGCAGTGCCACGCCAGGCAACACCATATATTTT.

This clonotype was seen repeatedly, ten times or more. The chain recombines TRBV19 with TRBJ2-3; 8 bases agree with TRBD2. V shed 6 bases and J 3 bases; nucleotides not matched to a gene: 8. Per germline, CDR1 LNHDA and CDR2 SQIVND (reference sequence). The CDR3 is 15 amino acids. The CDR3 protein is CASRRSGSRTDTQYF. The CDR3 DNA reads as TGTGCCAGTAGGCGGAGCGGGAGTCGAACAGATACGCAGTATTTT.

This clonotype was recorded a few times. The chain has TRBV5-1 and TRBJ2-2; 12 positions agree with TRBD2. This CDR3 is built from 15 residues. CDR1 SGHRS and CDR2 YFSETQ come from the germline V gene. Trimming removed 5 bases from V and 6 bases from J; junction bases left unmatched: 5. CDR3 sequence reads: CASRPTSGSSGELFF. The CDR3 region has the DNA TGCGCCAGCAGGCCGACTAGCGGGAGTTCCGGGGAGCTGTTTTTT.

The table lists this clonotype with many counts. The DNA of the CDR3 is TGTGCCACCAGCACCAGGACAGGGGCGGGTGAGCAGTTCTTC. Translated, it gives CATSTRTGAGEQFF. This rearrangement joins TRBV15 to TRBJ2-1, with 9 bases matching TRBD1. The CDR3 contains 14 residues. Germline values: CDR1 LNHNV, CDR2 YYDKDF (reference sequence). After removal of 4 bases from V and 9 bases from J, the junction contained 7 bases not matched to a gene.

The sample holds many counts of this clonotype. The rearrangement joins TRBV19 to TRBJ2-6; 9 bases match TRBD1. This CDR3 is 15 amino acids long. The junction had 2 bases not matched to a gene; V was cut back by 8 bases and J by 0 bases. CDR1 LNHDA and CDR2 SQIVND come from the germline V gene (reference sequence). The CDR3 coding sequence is TGTGCCAGTGGGGACAGGGTCTCTGGGGCCAACGTCCTGACTTTC. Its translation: CASGDRVSGANVLTF.

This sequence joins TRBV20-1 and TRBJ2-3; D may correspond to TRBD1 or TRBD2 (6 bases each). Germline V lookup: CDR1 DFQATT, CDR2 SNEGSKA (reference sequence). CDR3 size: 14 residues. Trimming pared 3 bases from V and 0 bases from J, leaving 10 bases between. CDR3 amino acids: CSASRGGSTDTQYF. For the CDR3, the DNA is TGCAGTGCTAGTCGAGGGGGGAGCACAGATACGCAGTATTTT.